Following are 6 T cell receptor beta chains from one sample sequenced in a study of blood T cell repertoires in COVID-19 (dated by TCRdb to the early 2020s). The method was the immunoSEQ multiplex PCR assay. TCRdb holds this immuneACCESS table with in-frame rearrangements only. Some clones are missing; in checked studies, unresolved V genes explain under half, and the rest has no known cause. The sample data list about 98,000 clones, and more than 65% of these were observed just once. Of the sample, approximately 11% falls within the top ten clones. The sample was peripheral blood. These receptors originate from a woman of 80 years or more with acute or convalescent COVID-19.

This chain connects TRBV3-1 (or the pseudogene TRBV3-2) to TRBJ1-1, with a possible D match to TRBD1 (5 bases). The length of the CDR3 is 15 residues. Germline-derived CDR1 and CDR2 are LGHDT and YNNKEL (reference sequence). Trimming took 3 bases from V and 7 from J, leaving 18 bases between them. CDR3 sequence (DNA): TGTGCCAGCAGCCAGGTCTTAGGGGCGCACGTTGAAGCTTTCTTT. It encodes CASSQVLGAHVEAFF.

Points on this clone: The germline gene is not matched at one end of the junction; a read error may be the cause. This chain links TRBV5-4 with TRBJ1-4; D is uncertain. The CDR3 spans 14 residues. Per the germline V gene, CDR1 is SGHNT and CDR2 is YYREEE (reference sequence). As DNA, the CDR3 is TGTGCCAGCAGCGATGGACTTTCACTTCTACAAGGCGTTTTT. This gives the protein CASSDGLSLLQGVF.

V and J are TRBV5-1 and TRBJ2-4; 8 bases are a match to TRBD1. Trimming removed 8 bases from V and 5 bases from J; junction bases left unmatched: 9. There are 14 residues in the CDR3. Germline V gene data show CDR1 as SGHRS and CDR2 as YFSETQ. The CDR3 sequence is CASQGANGQNIQYF. The CDR3 coding sequence is TGCGCCAGTCAGGGGGCCAATGGCCAAAACATTCAGTACTTC. Based on the CDR3 plus reference TRBV5-1 and TRBJ2-4, the full variable domain is KAGVTQTPRYLIKTRGQQVTLSCSPISGHRSVSWYQQTPGQGLQFLFEYFSETQRNKGNFPGRFSGRQFSNSRSEMNVSTLELGDSALYLCASQGANGQNIQYFGAGTRLSVL.

V is TRBV6-5 and J is TRBJ1-3; 7 bases match TRBD1. V was clipped by 6 bases and J by 4 bases; unmatched bases: 6. The CDR3 extends over 14 amino acids. Germline V gene lookup returns CDR1 MNHEY and CDR2 SVGAGI. The CDR3 reads CASRTRGTGNTIYF. Written as DNA, the CDR3 is TGTGCCAGCAGAACCAGGGGGACGGGAAACACCATATATTTT.

The rearrangement links TRBV7-9 to TRBJ1-4; a weak D match, TRBD1 (5 bases). CDR1 and CDR2 from the germline V gene are SEHNR and FQNEAQ (reference sequence). V was trimmed by 5 bases and J by 8 bases, leaving 18 bases between them. This CDR3 has 15 residues. CDR3 in DNA: TGTGCCAGCAGCCCCTTGGTCCAGGGTTGGGAAAAACTGTTTTTT. Its protein is CASSPLVQGWEKLFF.

The genes are TRBV24-1 and TRBJ1-5; possible D gene TRBD1, 5 bases. CDR1 KGHDR and CDR2 SFDVKD come from the germline V gene. The CDR3 runs to 14 residues. Trimming shortened V by 4 bases and J by 11 bases, and 17 bases separated the two germline ends. Written as DNA, the CDR3 is TGTGCCACCAGTGACCCCCGGGGGGGTGGGACCCAGCATTTT. Amino acids: CATSDPRGGGTQHF.